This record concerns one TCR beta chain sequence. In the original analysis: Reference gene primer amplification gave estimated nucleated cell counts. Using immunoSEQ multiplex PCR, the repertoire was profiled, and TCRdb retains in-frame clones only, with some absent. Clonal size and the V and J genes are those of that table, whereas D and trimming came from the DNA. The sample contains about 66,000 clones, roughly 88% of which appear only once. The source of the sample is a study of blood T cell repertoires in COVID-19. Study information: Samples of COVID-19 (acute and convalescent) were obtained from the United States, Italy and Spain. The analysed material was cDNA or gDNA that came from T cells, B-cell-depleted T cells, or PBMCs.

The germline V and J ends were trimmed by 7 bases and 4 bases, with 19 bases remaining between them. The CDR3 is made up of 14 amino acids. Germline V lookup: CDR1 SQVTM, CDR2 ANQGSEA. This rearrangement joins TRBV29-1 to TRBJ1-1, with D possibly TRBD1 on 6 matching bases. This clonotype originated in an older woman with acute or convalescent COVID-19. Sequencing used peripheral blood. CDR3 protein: CSAGALRKGTEAFF. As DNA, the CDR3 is TGCAGCGCAGGGGCGCTTAGGAAGGGCACTGAAGCTTTCTTT.